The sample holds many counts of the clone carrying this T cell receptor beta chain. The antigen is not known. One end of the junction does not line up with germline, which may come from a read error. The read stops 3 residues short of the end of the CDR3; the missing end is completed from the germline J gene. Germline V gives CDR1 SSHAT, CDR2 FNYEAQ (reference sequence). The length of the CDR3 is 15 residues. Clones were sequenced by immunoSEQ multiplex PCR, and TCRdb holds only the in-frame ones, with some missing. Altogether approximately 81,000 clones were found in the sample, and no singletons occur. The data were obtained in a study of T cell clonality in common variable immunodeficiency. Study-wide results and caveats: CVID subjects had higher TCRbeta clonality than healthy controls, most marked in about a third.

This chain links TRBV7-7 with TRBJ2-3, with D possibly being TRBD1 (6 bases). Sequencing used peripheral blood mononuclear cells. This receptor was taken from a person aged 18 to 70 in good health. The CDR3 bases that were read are TGTGCTAGCACCCCTAGACAGGATGCCACAGATACG. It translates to CASTPRQDATDT. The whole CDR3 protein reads CASTPRQDATDTQYF. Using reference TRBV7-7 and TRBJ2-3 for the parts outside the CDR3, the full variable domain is GAGVSQSPRYKVTKRGQDVTLRCDPISSHATLYWYQQALGQGPEFLTYFNYEAQPDKSGLPSDRFSAERPEGSISTLTIQRTEQRDSAMYRCASTPRQDATDTQYFGPGTRLTVL.